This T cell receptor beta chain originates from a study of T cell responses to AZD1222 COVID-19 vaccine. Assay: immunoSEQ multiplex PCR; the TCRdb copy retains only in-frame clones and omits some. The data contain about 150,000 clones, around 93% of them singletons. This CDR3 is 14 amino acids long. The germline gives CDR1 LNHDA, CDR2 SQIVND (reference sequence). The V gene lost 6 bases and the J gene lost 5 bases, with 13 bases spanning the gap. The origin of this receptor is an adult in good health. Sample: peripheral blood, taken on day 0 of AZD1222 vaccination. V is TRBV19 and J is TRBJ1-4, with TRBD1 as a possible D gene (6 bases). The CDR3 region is CASSSDGGNEKLFF. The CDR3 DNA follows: TGTGCCAGTAGCAGCGACGGGGGCAATGAAAAACTGTTTTTT. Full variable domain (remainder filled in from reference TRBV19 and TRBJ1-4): DGGITQSPKYLFRKEGQNVTLSCEQNLNHDAMYWYRQDPGQGLRLIYYSQIVNDFQKGDIAEGYSVSREKKESFPLTVTSAQKNPTAFYLCASSSDGGNEKLFFGSGTQLSVL.